This is a list of T cell receptor beta chains from one sample in a study of cytomegalovirus exposure and HLA in healthy donors. Libraries were prepared by immunoSEQ multiplex PCR; TCRdb keeps only in-frame clonotypes and omits some of them. The sample lists 150,000 to 200,000 clones; about three quarters were seen once. Sequenced material: PBMCs. The receptor set was obtained from a woman aged 25 to 45 in good health and CMV-seronegative. CDR3s include the opening cysteine and the closing phenylalanine or tryptophan. Each record gives: J gene, clone size, V gene, D gene, CDR3 protein, CDR3 DNA. The D gene is left open where the match is weak. Size values are once, few and many counts, or a class for expanded clones, and some rows have none.

j_gene: TRBJ1-1; abundance: -; v_gene: TRBV6-1; d_gene: -; CDR3aa: CASRLERNTEAFF; CDR3nt: TGTGCCAGCAGGCTCGAGCGGAACACTGAAGCTTTCTTT
j_gene: TRBJ1-2; abundance: -; v_gene: TRBV5-6; d_gene: TRBD1; CDR3aa: CASSRDRNYGYTF; CDR3nt: TGTGCCAGCAGCCGGGACAGGAACTATGGCTACACCTTC
j_gene: TRBJ1-2; abundance: many; v_gene: TRBV30; d_gene: -; CDR3aa: CAWRREPKAVGYTF; CDR3nt: TGTGCCTGGAGGCGGGAGCCAAAGGCGGTTGGCTACACCTTC
j_gene: TRBJ1-3; abundance: once; v_gene: TRBV30; d_gene: -; CDR3aa: CAWSVRKEVSGNTIYF; CDR3nt: TGTGCCTGGAGTGTACGCAAAGAGGTCTCTGGAAACACCATATATTTT
j_gene: TRBJ2-1; abundance: once; v_gene: TRBV7-3; d_gene: -; CDR3aa: CASSPPGGEQFF; CDR3nt: TGTGCCAGCAGCCCTCCCGGGGGTGAGCAGTTCTTC
j_gene: TRBJ2-7; abundance: -; v_gene: TRBV5-4; d_gene: -; CDR3aa: CASSQDPLILTSEQYF; CDR3nt: TGTGCCAGCAGCCAAGATCCGCTAATCCTGACTTCCGAGCAGTACTTC
j_gene: TRBJ1-3; abundance: -; v_gene: TRBV29-1; d_gene: -; CDR3aa: CSASAGGNTIYF; CDR3nt: TGCAGCGCCTCCGCGGGGGGGAACACCATATATTTT
j_gene: TRBJ2-2; abundance: few; v_gene: TRBV7-2; d_gene: -; CDR3aa: CANRGVSTGELFF; CDR3nt: TGTGCCAACCGCGGCGTCTCCACCGGGGAGCTGTTTTTT
j_gene: TRBJ1-2; abundance: -; v_gene: TRBV30; d_gene: -; CDR3aa: CAWSVYGGSFYGYTF; CDR3nt: TGTGCCTGGAGTGTTTACGGGGGTAGTTTCTATGGCTACACCTTC
j_gene: TRBJ1-6; abundance: once; v_gene: TRBV15; d_gene: -; CDR3aa: CATSRDAPRVSNNSPLHF; CDR3nt: TGTGCCACCAGCAGAGATGCGCCCAGGGTGTCGAATAATTCACCCCTCCACTTT
j_gene: TRBJ1-1; abundance: -; v_gene: TRBV5-1; d_gene: -; CDR3aa: CASSLGETRSEAFF; CDR3nt: TGCGCCAGCAGCTTAGGGGAAACCCGATCTGAAGCTTTCTTT
j_gene: TRBJ1-2; abundance: -; v_gene: TRBV27; d_gene: -; CDR3aa: CASSLTPWTEYGYTF; CDR3nt: TGTGCCAGCAGTTTAACACCCTGGACAGAATATGGCTACACCTTC
j_gene: TRBJ1-2; abundance: -; v_gene: TRBV15; d_gene: TRBD1; CDR3aa: CATSKFTGGAGYTF; CDR3nt: TGTGCCACCAGCAAATTTACAGGGGGTGCTGGCTACACCTTC
j_gene: TRBJ2-4; abundance: -; v_gene: TRBV27; d_gene: TRBD2; CDR3aa: CASSPSGALAKNIQYF; CDR3nt: TGTGCCAGCAGCCCTAGCGGGGCTTTAGCCAAAAACATTCAGTACTTC
j_gene: TRBJ1-4; abundance: once; v_gene: TRBV4-2; d_gene: -; CDR3aa: CASSHADQGMLFF; CDR3nt: TGTGCCAGCAGCCATGCCGACCAGGGAATGTTATTTTTT
j_gene: TRBJ2-3; abundance: -; v_gene: TRBV5-1; d_gene: TRBD2; CDR3aa: CASALPAGGNTDTQYF; CDR3nt: TGCGCCAGCGCGTTACCAGCGGGGGGAAACACAGATACGCAGTATTTT
j_gene: TRBJ2-2; abundance: -; v_gene: TRBV15; d_gene: TRBD1; CDR3aa: CATSRDTTGGFTGELFF; CDR3nt: TGTGCCACCAGCAGAGATACGACAGGGGGCTTCACCGGGGAGCTGTTTTTT
j_gene: TRBJ1-1; abundance: -; v_gene: TRBV6-5; d_gene: TRBD1; CDR3aa: CASSSDRGLTEAFF; CDR3nt: TGTGCCAGCAGCTCCGACAGGGGGCTCACTGAAGCTTTCTTT
j_gene: TRBJ2-5; abundance: -; v_gene: TRBV5-4; d_gene: TRBD2; CDR3aa: CASSPRTSGFQETQYF; CDR3nt: TGTGCCAGCAGCCCTAGGACTAGCGGGTTCCAAGAGACCCAGTACTTC
j_gene: TRBJ2-3; abundance: once; v_gene: TRBV10-1; d_gene: -; CDR3aa: CASSLISTQGKGTQYF; CDR3nt: TGCGCCAGCAGCCTAATTTCGACCCAGGGAAAGGGTACGCAGTATTTT
j_gene: TRBJ1-1; abundance: -; v_gene: TRBV5-1; d_gene: TRBD1; CDR3aa: CASSPWTGLNTEAFF; CDR3nt: TGCGCCAGCAGCCCGTGGACAGGCCTGAACACTGAAGCTTTCTTT
j_gene: TRBJ1-2; abundance: few; v_gene: TRBV7-9; d_gene: -; CDR3aa: CASSPLPRSTGGYTF; CDR3nt: TGTGCCAGCAGCCCACTTCCCAGGTCAACCGGAGGCTACACCTTC
j_gene: TRBJ2-2; abundance: few; v_gene: TRBV10-1; d_gene: -; CDR3aa: CASSEARGSTGELFF; CDR3nt: TGCGCCAGCAGTGAGGCAAGGGGGTCCACCGGGGAGCTGTTTTTT
j_gene: TRBJ1-2; abundance: -; v_gene: TRBV19; d_gene: TRBD1; CDR3aa: CASRHYTDRDPRNYGYTF; CDR3nt: TGTGCCAGTAGACATTATACGGACAGGGATCCGAGGAACTATGGCTACACCTTC
j_gene: TRBJ1-2; abundance: -; v_gene: TRBV2; d_gene: -; CDR3aa: CASSLTIYGYTF; CDR3nt: TGTGCCAGCAGCTTGACAATCTATGGCTACACCTTC
j_gene: TRBJ2-3; abundance: -; v_gene: TRBV9; d_gene: -; CDR3aa: CASSVARGTTDTQYF; CDR3nt: TGTGCCAGCAGCGTAGCGCGGGGCACCACAGATACGCAGTATTTT
j_gene: TRBJ1-1; abundance: many; v_gene: TRBV7-9; d_gene: TRBD1; CDR3aa: CASSLAQGQGSAFF; CDR3nt: TGTGCCAGCAGCTTAGCGCAGGGACAGGGTTCGGCTTTCTTT
j_gene: TRBJ1-1; abundance: -; v_gene: TRBV19; d_gene: TRBD1; CDR3aa: CASSMTGGRGTEAFF; CDR3nt: TGTGCCAGTAGTATGACAGGGGGACGTGGCACTGAAGCTTTCTTT
j_gene: TRBJ2-2; abundance: -; v_gene: TRBV9; d_gene: TRBD2; CDR3aa: CASSVVELAGGINTGELFF; CDR3nt: TGTGCCAGCAGCGTAGTAGAACTAGCGGGGGGGATAAACACCGGGGAGCTGTTTTTT
j_gene: TRBJ1-5; abundance: -; v_gene: TRBV11-2; d_gene: TRBD1; CDR3aa: CASSLGDGTGGGSQPQHF; CDR3nt: TGTGCCAGCAGCTTAGGCGACGGTACCGGAGGGGGCAGTCAGCCCCAGCATTTT
j_gene: TRBJ2-1; abundance: -; v_gene: TRBV11-3; d_gene: TRBD1; CDR3aa: CASSFSVGGFGSSYNEQFF; CDR3nt: TGTGCCAGCAGCTTCAGTGTAGGGGGCTTTGGCAGCTCCTACAATGAGCAGTTCTTC
j_gene: TRBJ2-1; abundance: once; v_gene: TRBV11-3; d_gene: -; CDR3aa: CASSLEGQGFYNEQFF; CDR3nt: TGTGCCAGCAGCTTAGAGGGCCAGGGGTTCTACAATGAGCAGTTCTTC
j_gene: TRBJ1-2; abundance: -; v_gene: TRBV30; d_gene: TRBD1; CDR3aa: CAWTFDRGGNGYTF; CDR3nt: TGTGCCTGGACCTTTGACAGGGGTGGTAATGGCTACACCTTC
j_gene: TRBJ1-2; abundance: many; v_gene: TRBV18; d_gene: -; CDR3aa: CASSPLGRGVNYGYTF; CDR3nt: TGTGCCAGCTCACCACTGGGCAGGGGAGTTAACTATGGCTACACCTTC
j_gene: TRBJ1-4; abundance: -; v_gene: TRBV2; d_gene: TRBD1; CDR3aa: CASRDPGQPTTNEKLFF; CDR3nt: TGTGCCAGCAGGGACCCGGGACAGCCCACAACTAATGAAAAACTGTTTTTT
j_gene: TRBJ2-7; abundance: -; v_gene: TRBV15; d_gene: TRBD1; CDR3aa: CATSRVRDRGYEQYF; CDR3nt: TGTGCCACCAGCAGAGTCCGGGACAGGGGATACGAGCAGTACTTC
j_gene: TRBJ2-2; abundance: -; v_gene: TRBV5-5; d_gene: TRBD1; CDR3aa: CASSLVGQVTGELFF; CDR3nt: TGTGCCAGCAGCTTGGTAGGACAGGTCACCGGGGAGCTGTTTTTT
j_gene: TRBJ1-2; abundance: -; v_gene: TRBV6-5; d_gene: TRBD1; CDR3aa: CASSSRRQGQKGGYTF; CDR3nt: TGTGCCAGCAGTTCAAGGCGACAGGGTCAGAAAGGAGGCTACACCTTC
j_gene: TRBJ1-5; abundance: -; v_gene: TRBV29-1; d_gene: -; CDR3aa: CSVRQTEGQPQHF; CDR3nt: TGCAGCGTTAGGCAGACGGAGGGTCAGCCCCAGCATTTT
j_gene: TRBJ1-2; abundance: -; v_gene: TRBV18; d_gene: TRBD1; CDR3aa: CASSPGQGENYGYTF; CDR3nt: TGTGCCAGCTCACCAGGACAGGGCGAAAACTATGGCTACACCTTC
j_gene: TRBJ2-5; abundance: -; v_gene: TRBV5-1; d_gene: -; CDR3aa: CASSPAGGPETQYF; CDR3nt: TGCGCCAGCAGCCCCGCCGGGGGGCCGGAGACCCAGTACTTC
j_gene: TRBJ2-7; abundance: -; v_gene: TRBV6-6; d_gene: TRBD1; CDR3aa: CASSSPGTGAYEQYF; CDR3nt: TGTGCCAGCAGCTCCCCCGGGACAGGGGCCTACGAGCAGTACTTC
j_gene: TRBJ2-4; abundance: -; v_gene: TRBV29-1; d_gene: -; CDR3aa: CSVAWTGGAKNIQYF; CDR3nt: TGCAGCGTAGCATGGACCGGCGGGGCCAAAAACATTCAGTACTTC
j_gene: TRBJ2-7; abundance: -; v_gene: TRBV11-2; d_gene: -; CDR3aa: CASSTIRGYDSYEQYF; CDR3nt: TGTGCCAGCAGCACCATCCGGGGATATGACTCCTACGAGCAGTACTTC
j_gene: TRBJ2-1; abundance: -; v_gene: TRBV25-1; d_gene: TRBD2; CDR3aa: CASSELWASGSRNEQFF; CDR3nt: TGTGCCAGCAGTGAATTGTGGGCTAGCGGGAGTCGGAATGAGCAGTTCTTC
j_gene: TRBJ1-2; abundance: -; v_gene: TRBV29-1; d_gene: TRBD1; CDR3aa: CSVLRGAYGYTF; CDR3nt: TGCAGCGTCCTCAGGGGGGCCTATGGCTACACCTTC
j_gene: TRBJ2-3; abundance: -; v_gene: TRBV30; d_gene: -; CDR3aa: CAWSVAGGRDIPDTQYF; CDR3nt: TGTGCCTGGAGTGTAGCAGGAGGGCGGGATATTCCAGATACGCAGTATTTT
j_gene: TRBJ1-4; abundance: -; v_gene: TRBV9; d_gene: -; CDR3aa: CASSSRLDEKLFF; CDR3nt: TGTGCCAGCAGCTCCAGACTCGATGAAAAACTGTTTTTT
j_gene: TRBJ1-1; abundance: -; v_gene: TRBV5-1; d_gene: TRBD1; CDR3aa: CASSLLLTGETEAFF; CDR3nt: TGCGCCAGCAGCTTATTGTTGACAGGGGAAACTGAAGCTTTCTTT
j_gene: TRBJ2-2; abundance: -; v_gene: TRBV30; d_gene: -; CDR3aa: CAWSRGQITGELFF; CDR3nt: TGTGCCTGGAGTCGGGGACAAATCACCGGGGAGCTGTTTTTT
j_gene: TRBJ2-1; abundance: -; v_gene: TRBV5-1; d_gene: TRBD2; CDR3aa: CASSFTGLAGVGEQFF; CDR3nt: TGCGCCAGCAGCTTTACCGGACTAGCGGGAGTGGGTGAGCAGTTCTTC
j_gene: TRBJ1-2; abundance: -; v_gene: TRBV27; d_gene: TRBD1; CDR3aa: CASSRSRDRHTYGYTF; CDR3nt: TGTGCCAGCAGTCGATCCCGGGACAGGCATACCTATGGCTACACCTTC
j_gene: TRBJ2-7; abundance: once; v_gene: TRBV10-1; d_gene: TRBD2; CDR3aa: CASSESASGYEQYF; CDR3nt: TGCGCCAGCAGTGAGTCGGCTAGCGGCTACGAGCAGTACTTC
j_gene: TRBJ1-5; abundance: -; v_gene: TRBV5-6; d_gene: -; CDR3aa: CASSLSRDQPQHF; CDR3nt: TGTGCCAGCAGCTTGTCTCGGGATCAGCCCCAGCATTTT